The 12 T cell receptor beta chains below were found in one sample sequenced in a study of CD8+CD57+ T cells in acquired aplastic anemia. Patients who underwent sequencing had shown CD8+CD57+ cell expansion by flow cytometry. Genomic DNA served as template for TCR beta VDJ and CDR3 profiling. TCRdb itself ran the reads through MiXCR, one entry per CDR3 protein. Of 210,000 or so distinct CDR3 sequences listed, almost 50% are singletons. Sequencing was done on a sample of sorted CD4+, CD8+, or CD8+CD57+ T cells (not recorded which) from PBMCs. The receptors stem from a human donor with aplastic anemia.

This sequence joins TRBV6-6 and TRBJ1-2; D perhaps matches TRBD1 (6 bases). Per the germline V gene, CDR1 is MNHNY and CDR2 is SVGAGI (reference sequence). The CDR3 has 15 residues. V lost 3 bases, J lost 2 bases, and 13 bases lay in between. CDR3 protein: CASSYSGGINYGYTF. The DNA for the CDR3 is TGTGCCAGCAGTTATTCGGGGGGCATCAACTATGGCTACACCTTC.

This chain joins TRBV15 and TRBJ2-7, with TRBD2 matching 11 bases. The J segment lost 2 bases and the V segment lost 0 bases, leaving 6 bases of the junction unmatched. The V gene's germline CDR1 is LNHNV and CDR2 YYDKDF (reference sequence). This CDR3 comprises 17 residues. The CDR3 DNA reads TGTGCCACCAGCAGAGACCCTATAGCGGGGGGGACCTACGAGCAGTACTTC. It encodes CATSRDPIAGGTYEQYF. Complete variable domain (other parts from reference TRBV15 and TRBJ2-7): DAMVIQNPRYQVTQFGKPVTLSCSQTLNHNVMYWYQQKSSQAPKLLFHYYDKDFNNEADTPDNFQSRRPNTSFCFLDIRSPGLGDTAMYLCATSRDPIAGGTYEQYFGPGTRLTVT.

As to this clonotype: An end of the junction differs from the germline gene, which may be a read error. The V call is TRBV29-1, the J call TRBJ2-1; 7 bases are a match to TRBD1. Germline assignment: CDR1 SQVTM and CDR2 ANQGSEA. The CDR3 is 12 amino acids. This chain's CDR3 is CSVEARTGEQLF. The DNA of the CDR3 is TGTAGCGTTGAAGCTCGGACAGGAGAGCAGCTCTTC.

In this sample, this clonotype turned up many times. This chain uses TRBV2 with TRBJ1-2; 9 bases match TRBD1. The CDR3 has 14 residues. The V gene end was trimmed by 10 bases and the J gene end by 5 bases; junction bases not matched to a gene: 11. Germline lookup yields CDR1 SNHLY and CDR2 FYNNEI. CDR3 in amino acids: CAITRQGGAYGYTF. The CDR3 nucleotides are TGTGCCATTACTCGACAGGGGGGTGCGTATGGCTACACCTTC.

This clonotype has at least ten counts. This chain uses TRBV5-6 with TRBJ2-7; TRBD2 might be the D (6 bases). There are 12 residues in the CDR3. V shed 5 bases and J shed 6 bases, with 12 bases lying between them. Germline CDR1 and CDR2: SGHDT and YYEEEE. The CDR3 loop reads CASRRGVSEQYF. The CDR3 bases are TGTGCCAGCAGGCGCGGGGTTTCCGAGCAGTACTTC.

In its sample, this clonotype was seen many times. The chain is built from TRBV14 and TRBJ2-7; the D call may be TRBD1 or TRBD2 (5 bases each). Germline CDR1 is SGHDN and CDR2 is FVKESK. The CDR3 covers 14 residues. Trimming left V 4 bases short and J 4 bases short, with 14 bases between. The CDR3 loop is CASSPLGAHYEQYF. The CDR3 nucleotides read TGTGCCAGCAGCCCCCTCGGGGCCCATTACGAGCAGTACTTC.

The chain joins TRBV2 to TRBJ2-3; D perhaps matches TRBD1 (5 bases). V lost 10 bases and J lost 2, with 10 bases in between. This CDR3 is built from 12 residues. CDR1 and CDR2 (germline): SNHLY, FYNNEI. The CDR3 DNA reads TGTGCCACCCAGGGATTCACAGATACGCAGTATTTT. Translated, it gives CATQGFTDTQYF. Full variable domain (missing parts from reference TRBV2 and TRBJ2-3): EPEVTQTPSHQVTQMGQEVILRCVPISNHLYFYWYRQILGQKVEFLVSFYNNEISEKSEIFDDQFSVERPDGSNFTLKIRSTKLEDSAMYFCATQGFTDTQYFGPGTRLTVL.

The V call is TRBV7-2, the J call TRBJ2-1; D is uncertain. The germline V gene encodes CDR1 SGHTA and CDR2 FQGNSA. This CDR3 is 13 amino acids long. V was shortened by 5 bases and J by 7 bases, with 12 bases between the two germline ends. The CDR3 sequence is CASSPFRGNEQFF. CDR3 bases: TGTGCCAGCAGCCCGTTTCGAGGTAATGAGCAGTTCTTC.

V gene TRBV10-3 combines with J gene TRBJ1-6; perhaps TRBD1 as D (5 bases). The CDR3 totals 15 residues. V was trimmed by 2 bases and J by 3 bases, leaving 8 bases between them. CDR1 ENHRY and CDR2 SYGVKD come from the germline V gene. In nucleotides, the CDR3 is TGTGCCATCAGTGAGGGGGACGGCTATAATTCACCCCTCCACTTT. This gives the protein CAISEGDGYNSPLHF.

The chain carries TRBV20-1 and TRBJ2-3, with 8 bases identical to TRBD2. Germline V gene data show CDR1 as DFQATT and CDR2 as SNEGSKA (reference sequence). J was trimmed by 0 bases and V by 6 bases; bases with no gene match: 8. The CDR3 is 15 residues long. CDR3 DNA sequence: TGCAGTGCCGCCGGGGGGGCTACTAGCACAGATACGCAGTATTTT. This translates into CSAAGGATSTDTQYF.

This clonotype has a handful of counts. This may be a read error, as it is one base from a much larger clone. The rearrangement links TRBV24-1 to TRBJ1-4; D remains ambiguous. Germline values: CDR1 KGHDR, CDR2 SFDVKD. This CDR3 contains 14 residues. The CDR3 nucleotides read TGTGCCACCAGTGCTTCGGACCCCGGCGAAAACCTGTTTTTT. Its protein product is CATSASDPGENLFF.

The J gene is TRBJ2-6, the V gene TRBV10-1; tentative D call: TRBD2 (7 bases). V was cut by 10 bases and J by 0 bases, with 16 bases left in between. CDR1 and CDR2 from the germline V gene are WNHNN and SYGVQD (reference sequence). The CDR3 sequence is 16 residues long. The CDR3 here is CAKGGGGTSGANVLTF. The CDR3 nucleotides are TGCGCCAAGGGGGGGGGGGGGACCTCTGGGGCCAACGTCCTGACTTTC.